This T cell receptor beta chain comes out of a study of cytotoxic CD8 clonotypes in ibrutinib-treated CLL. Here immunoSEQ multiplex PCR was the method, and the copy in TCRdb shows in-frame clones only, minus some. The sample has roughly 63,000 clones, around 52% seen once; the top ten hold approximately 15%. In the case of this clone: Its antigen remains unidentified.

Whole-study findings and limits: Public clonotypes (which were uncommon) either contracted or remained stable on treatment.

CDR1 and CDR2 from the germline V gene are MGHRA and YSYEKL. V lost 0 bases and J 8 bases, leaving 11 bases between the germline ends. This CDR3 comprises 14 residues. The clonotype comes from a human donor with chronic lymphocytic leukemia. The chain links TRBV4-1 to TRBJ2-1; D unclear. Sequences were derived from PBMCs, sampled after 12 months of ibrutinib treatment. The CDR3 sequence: CASSQDRRVHEQFF. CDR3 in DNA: TGCGCCAGCAGCCAAGATCGTAGGGTGCATGAGCAGTTCTTC.